The 22 T cell receptor beta chains below come from one sample, sequenced in a study of cytomegalovirus exposure and HLA in healthy donors. Primers for the PCR totalled 60 Vbeta and 13 Jbeta. Data came from immunoSEQ multiplex PCR; TCRdb stores just in-frame clones and leaves some out. The repertoire holds roughly 200,000 clones, with 80% to 85% as singletons. Sequencing was carried out using PBMCs. The receptors were gathered from a boy aged 2 to 9 in good health and CMV-seronegative.

The rearrangement joins TRBV29-1 to TRBJ2-2; D perhaps matches TRBD1 (5 bases). V was shortened by 6 bases and J by 0 bases, with 11 bases between the two germline ends. There are 14 residues in the CDR3. Germline V lookup: CDR1 SQVTM, CDR2 ANQGSEA. CDR3 sequence: CSVSTAPNTGELFF. In nucleotides, the CDR3 is TGCAGCGTATCGACAGCCCCGAACACCGGGGAGCTGTTTTTT.

The V gene is TRBV7-3, the J gene TRBJ2-3; 8 bases map to TRBD2. J gave up 5 bases and V 1 base, and 11 bases lay outside the gene matches. The CDR3 runs to 17 residues. The germline V gene encodes CDR1 SGHTA and CDR2 FQGTGA. CDR3 residues: CASSLSPAGVGIDTQYF. The DNA for the CDR3 is TGTGCCAGCAGCTTAAGCCCAGCGGGGGTGGGGATAGATACGCAGTATTTT.

The V gene is TRBV4-2, the J gene TRBJ1-1; D call uncertain. In germline, CDR1 is LGHNA, CDR2 YNFKEQ. The CDR3 consists of 14 residues. Trimming pared 4 bases from V and 2 bases from J, leaving 11 bases between. The DNA of the CDR3 is TGTGCCAGCAGCCGAGATCTACGTAACACTGAAGCTTTCTTT. As protein: CASSRDLRNTEAFF.

The chain uses TRBV6-1 and TRBJ2-2; D might be TRBD2 (5 bases). The CDR3 runs 14 residues. The germline V gene has CDR1 MNHNS and CDR2 SASEGT. Trimming shortened V by 4 bases and J by 1 base, and 7 bases separated the two germline ends. The CDR3 reads CASSVGLNTGELFF. Written as DNA, the CDR3 is TGTGCCAGCAGTGTCGGACTGAACACCGGGGAGCTGTTTTTT.

The chain is built from TRBV10-2 and TRBJ1-2, with 7 bases that match TRBD1. The CDR3 is made up of 13 amino acids. Trimming cost V 7 bases and J 6 bases; bases outside gene matches: 8. From germline, CDR1 is WSHSY and CDR2 SAAADI. CDR3 coding DNA: TGCGCCAGCACCTCAGGGGGTGGTGATGGCTACACCTTC. Its translation: CASTSGGGDGYTF.

V is TRBV14 and J is TRBJ2-2, with D possibly TRBD2 on 6 matching bases. Germline V gives CDR1 SGHDN, CDR2 FVKESK. The CDR3 is 15 residues long. V dropped 4 bases and J dropped 0 bases, with 9 bases sitting between them. This CDR3 reads CASSLRGTNTGELFF. The CDR3, as DNA: TGTGCCAGCAGCCTACGGGGGACGAACACCGGGGAGCTGTTTTTT.

The rearrangement links TRBV7-9 to TRBJ1-1; TRBD1 agrees at 9 bases. Germline V gives CDR1 SEHNR, CDR2 FQNEAQ (reference sequence). Trimming took 3 bases from V and 7 from J; bases not matched to a gene: 6. CDR3 length: 14 amino acids. The CDR3 spells CASSFYRGLGEAFF. In nucleotides, the CDR3 is TGTGCCAGCAGCTTTTACAGGGGGCTAGGTGAAGCTTTCTTT.

This chain links TRBV6-1 with TRBJ2-7, with TRBD2 as a possible D gene (6 bases). CDR3 length: 14 amino acids. V was shortened by 7 bases and J by 3 bases, with 16 bases between the two germline ends. Germline-derived CDR1 and CDR2 are MNHNS and SASEGT. This chain's CDR3 is CASIEPGLNYEQYF. CDR3 coding DNA: TGTGCCAGCATCGAACCGGGACTTAACTACGAGCAGTACTTC.

The CDR3 nucleotides read TGTGCCAGCAGTGGCAGTGAAGCTTTCTTT. Amino acids: CASSGSEAFF. This chain uses TRBV2 with TRBJ1-1; D remains unclear. Germline V CDR1 and CDR2: SNHLY, FYNNEI. Trimming cost V 4 bases and J 7 bases, with 4 bases left between them. There are 10 residues in the CDR3.

The chain couples TRBV6-5 to TRBJ2-7; maybe TRBD2 (5 bases). The V and J ends lost 1 base and 4 bases respectively, with 8 bases between them. The length of the CDR3 is 13 residues. Germline values: CDR1 MNHEY, CDR2 SVGAGI. CDR3 sequence: CASSYYRGYEQYF. CDR3 DNA sequence: TGTGCCAGCAGTTACTATCGAGGGTACGAGCAGTACTTC.

This clone turned up a few times. The chain has TRBV2 and TRBJ1-1; 11 bases align to TRBD1. CDR1 and CDR2 (germline): SNHLY, FYNNEI. This CDR3 has 16 amino acids. The V gene end was trimmed by 4 bases and the J gene end by 4 bases; junction bases not matched to a gene: 8. DNA for the CDR3: TGTGCCAGCAGTGGGCTGGGACAGGGGGTAGGCACTGAAGCTTTCTTT. It yields the protein CASSGLGQGVGTEAFF.

This chain links TRBV30 with TRBJ1-5; D is perhaps TRBD1 (5 bases). Germline values: CDR1 GTSNPN, CDR2 SVGIG (reference sequence). The CDR3 runs to 13 residues. Trimming removed 1 base from V and 7 bases from J, with 11 bases in between. DNA of the CDR3: TGTGCCTGGAGTGGCCAGGGTGGCCAGCCCCAGCATTTT. Its protein is CAWSGQGGQPQHF.

The rearrangement links TRBV7-9 to TRBJ2-1, with 8 bases identical to TRBD2. The CDR3 sequence is 16 residues long. The germline CDR1 and CDR2 sequences are SEHNR and FQNEAQ (reference sequence). J was trimmed by 2 bases and V by 5 bases; bases with no gene match: 8. CDR3 DNA: TGTGCCAGCAGCAAGCTAGCGGGCCAAACCTACAATGAGCAGTTCTTC. It encodes CASSKLAGQTYNEQFF. The entire variable domain, with the rest obtained from reference TRBV7-9 and TRBJ2-1, is as follows: DTGVSQNPRHKITKRGQNVTFRCDPISEHNRLYWYRQTLGQGPEFLTYFQNEAQLEKSRLLSDRFSAERPKGSFSTLEIQRTEQGDSAMYLCASSKLAGQTYNEQFFGPGTRLTVL.

This rearrangement joins TRBV23-1 to TRBJ2-5, with 11 bases aligning to TRBD2. TRBV23-1 is given ORF status, its function remaining uncertain. V gave up 7 bases and J gave up 2 bases; unmatched junction bases: 9. CDR3 size: 16 residues. CDR3 nucleotides: TGCGCCAGCAAGGGACCGGGACTAGCGGAACAAGAGACCCAGTACTTC. Translation gives CASKGPGLAEQETQYF.

The genes are TRBV20-1 and TRBJ2-2, with TRBD2 as a possible D gene (5 bases). The CDR3 has 10 residues. Per the germline V gene, CDR1 is DFQATT and CDR2 is SNEGSKA (reference sequence). V lost 6 bases and J 7 bases, leaving 6 bases between the germline ends. For the CDR3, the DNA is TGCAGTGCCCGGGACGGGGAGCTGTTTTTT. Translating gives CSARDGELFF.

The V and J genes are TRBV29-1 and TRBJ2-1; D may be TRBD1 (6 bases). V was cut by 3 bases and J by 8 bases, with 11 bases left in between. Germline assignment: CDR1 SQVTM and CDR2 ANQGSEA. The CDR3 runs 12 residues. The CDR3 sequence is CSVEDSRDEQFF. In DNA form, the CDR3 reads TGCAGCGTTGAGGACAGTAGGGATGAGCAGTTCTTC.

The V gene is TRBV6-1, the J gene TRBJ2-7, with TRBD2 as a possible D gene (5 bases). There are 12 residues in the CDR3. The ends were cut back, 1 base at V and 4 bases at J, with 5 bases in the middle. Per germline, CDR1 MNHNS and CDR2 SASEGT. The CDR3 nucleotides read TGTGCCAGCAGTGAAGGAGGGTACGAGCAGTACTTC. Translation gives CASSEGGYEQYF.

The chain couples TRBV5-6 to TRBJ1-2, with 12 nucleotides matching TRBD1. Germline V lookup: CDR1 SGHDT, CDR2 YYEEEE. V lost 4 bases and J lost 3; bases outside the gene matches: 4. The CDR3 is made up of 15 amino acids. CDR3 amino acids: CASSGDRGRDYGYTF. Here the CDR3 DNA reads TGTGCCAGCAGCGGGGACAGGGGGCGCGACTATGGCTACACCTTC.

A few counts support this clone. This same CDR3 is encoded by further DNA sequences in the sample. This chain uses TRBV4-1 with TRBJ2-7; 9 bases are a match to TRBD2. Germline CDR1 is MGHRA and CDR2 is YSYEKL. The CDR3 runs 15 residues. J gave up 2 bases and V 3 bases, and 5 bases lay outside the gene matches. The CDR3 sequence is CASSQGSGSPYEQYF. As DNA, the CDR3 is TGCGCCAGCAGCCAGGGTAGCGGGAGTCCCTACGAGCAGTACTTC.

The chain combines TRBV9 with TRBJ2-5; D might be TRBD1 (7 bases). The germline gives CDR1 SGDLS, CDR2 YYNGEE. Between the trimmed V and J ends, which lost 4 bases and 2 bases, there was a span of 9 bases. CDR3 length: 13 residues. This CDR3 reads CASSSGGQETQYF. In DNA form, the CDR3 reads TGTGCCAGCAGCTCAGGGGGGCAAGAGACCCAGTACTTC. Full variable domain (outside the CDR3, taken from reference TRBV9 and TRBJ2-5): DSGVTQTPKHLITATGQRVTLRCSPRSGDLSVYWYQQSLDQGLQFLIQYYNGEERAKGNILERFSAQQFPDLHSELNLSSLELGDSALYFCASSSGGQETQYFGPGTRLLVL.

This sequence joins TRBV6-5 and TRBJ2-4, with 12 bases aligning to TRBD1. Germline CDR1 is MNHEY and CDR2 is SVGAGI. The CDR3 consists of 13 residues. The trim removed 7 bases at V and 14 bases at J, leaving 9 bases unmatched. The DNA for the CDR3 is TGTGCCAGCAAGGGACAGGGGGCGCGGTGGAAGTACTTC. Translation: CASKGQGARWKYF.

In its sample, this clone was seen a few times. The chain has TRBV7-8 and TRBJ2-3; D might be TRBD2 (6 bases). V was trimmed by 8 bases and J by 4 bases, leaving 13 bases between them. The CDR3 totals 13 residues. Germline V CDR1 and CDR2: SGHVS, FQNEAQ. In nucleotides, the CDR3 is TGTGCCAGCTTAACTAGCCCGCCAGATACGCAGTATTTT. Its protein product is CASLTSPPDTQYF.